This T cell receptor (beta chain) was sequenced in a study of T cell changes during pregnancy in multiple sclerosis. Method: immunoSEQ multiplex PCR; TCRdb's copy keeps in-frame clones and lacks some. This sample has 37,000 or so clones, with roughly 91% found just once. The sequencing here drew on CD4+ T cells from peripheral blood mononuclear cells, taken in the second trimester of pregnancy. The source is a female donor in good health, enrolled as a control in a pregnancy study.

CDR3 amino acids: CASRRTGGLVGYTF. The CDR3 bases are TGTGCCAGCAGACGGACAGGGGGCTTGGTTGGCTACACCTTC. V and J are TRBV5-6 and TRBJ1-2; TRBD1 aligns across 11 bases. This CDR3 is built from 14 residues. Germline CDR1 reads SGHDT; CDR2 reads YYEEEE. The junction had 7 bases not matched to a gene; V was cut back by 5 bases and J by 7 bases.